A single sample gave rise to the 22 T cell receptor beta chains below, sequenced in a study of blood T cell repertoires in COVID-19. Measured with immunoSEQ multiplex PCR; TCRdb has only the in-frame clones, and not every one. The data contain almost 400,000 clones, more than 75% of them singletons. The sample was PBMCs or T cells enriched from blood (not recorded which). Source of these receptors: a woman aged 25 to 39 with acute COVID-19.

The CDR3 bases are TGTGCCAGCAGCCAAGGGGCTAGCGGGGGCCCCCTCCGGGGCAATGAGCAGTTCTTC. It yields the protein CASSQGASGGPLRGNEQFF. The V and J genes are TRBV3-1 (or the pseudogene TRBV3-2) and TRBJ2-1; 10 bases align to TRBD2. The CDR3 has 19 residues. Germline-derived CDR1 and CDR2 are LGHDT and YNNKEL (reference sequence). The junction had 15 bases not matched to a gene; V was cut back by 1 base and J by 6 bases.

The chain employs TRBV5-6 and TRBJ2-7, with D unresolved. With 0 bases removed from V and 5 bases from J, the gap between germline ends came to 15 bases. Germline V gives CDR1 SGHDT, CDR2 YYEEEE. This CDR3 spans 15 amino acids. Here the CDR3 reads CASSLVTIRSDEQYF. In DNA, the CDR3 is TGTGCCAGCAGCTTGGTAACGATTCGGTCCGACGAGCAGTACTTC.

The chain links TRBV3-1 (or the pseudogene TRBV3-2) to TRBJ1-2; 10 bases agree with TRBD1. V trimming: 4 bases; J trimming: 2 bases; junction bases outside the gene matches: 1. CDR1 and CDR2 (germline): LGHDT, YNNKEL (reference sequence). The CDR3 extends over 14 amino acids. CDR3 residues: CASSPGQGNYGYTF. CDR3 bases: TGTGCCAGCAGCCCGGGACAGGGGAACTATGGCTACACCTTC.

The genes are TRBV7-3 and TRBJ1-1, with a weak D call TRBD1 (6 bases). Looked up from germline, CDR1 is SGHTA and CDR2 is FQGTGA. V was trimmed by 1 base and J by 3 bases, leaving 12 bases between them. CDR3 length: 15 residues. Here the CDR3 reads CASSLRQARHTEAFF. The CDR3 DNA is TGTGCCAGCAGCTTAAGACAGGCCCGCCACACTGAAGCTTTCTTT. Full variable domain (remainder filled in from reference TRBV7-3 and TRBJ1-1): GAGVSQTPSNKVTEKGKYVELRCDPISGHTALYWYRQSLGQGPEFLIYFQGTGAADDSGLPNDRFFAVRPEGSVSTLKIQRTERGDSAVYLCASSLRQARHTEAFFGQGTRLTVV.

This rearrangement joins TRBV5-1 to TRBJ2-7; 8 bases align to TRBD1. V dropped 4 bases and J dropped 0; count of bases not matched to a gene: 12. The CDR3 is made up of 17 amino acids. In germline, CDR1 is SGHRS, CDR2 YFSETQ. The CDR3 sequence is CASSTTGTGSISYEQYF. For the CDR3, the DNA is TGCGCCAGCAGCACCACCGGGACAGGCTCTATCTCCTACGAGCAGTACTTC.

This clone was seen a few times. The chain recombines TRBV11-2 with TRBJ2-1; TRBD1 might be the D (5 bases). The CDR3 has 15 amino acids. V was cut by 1 base and J by 6 bases, with 13 bases left in between. The V gene's germline CDR1 is SGHAT and CDR2 FQNNGV. The CDR3 DNA reads as TGTGCCAGCAGCTTAGGGGGCGGCCTGGCCAATGAGCAGTTCTTC. Translated, it gives CASSLGGGLANEQFF. Using reference TRBV11-2 and TRBJ2-1 for the parts outside the CDR3, the full variable domain is EAGVAQSPRYKIIEKRQSVAFWCNPISGHATLYWYQQILGQGPKLLIQFQNNGVVDDSQLPKDRFSAERLKGVDSTLKIQPAKLEDSAVYLCASSLGGGLANEQFFGPGTRLTVL.

This clone came up a few times. The chain carries TRBV4-3 and TRBJ1-2, with a tentative D call TRBD1 (6 bases). The CDR3 consists of 17 residues. Trimming took off 1 base at V and 0 bases at J, with 15 bases between the two ends. Looked up from germline, CDR1 is LGHNA and CDR2 is YSLEER. CDR3 in amino acids: CASSQVDRLPSNYGYTF. The CDR3 DNA sequence: TGCGCCAGCAGCCAAGTTGACAGGCTTCCTTCTAACTATGGCTACACCTTC.

This chain connects TRBV4-3 to TRBJ2-1, with 8 bases aligning to TRBD2. CDR1 is LGHNA, CDR2 YSLEER, per germline. The CDR3 runs 15 residues. V shed 4 bases and J 2 bases; nucleotides not matched to a gene: 4. The CDR3 region is CASSPTSVTYNEQFF. CDR3 DNA: TGCGCCAGCAGCCCGACTAGCGTAACCTACAATGAGCAGTTCTTC.

The chain recombines TRBV28 with TRBJ1-1, with 7 bases lining up with TRBD1. Unmatched junction bases numbered 4, after V lost 1 base and J lost 2 bases. Germline V CDR1 and CDR2: MDHEN, SYDVKM. The CDR3 length is 15 residues. This CDR3 is CASSLSGGINTEAFF. The CDR3 bases are TGTGCCAGCAGTTTATCAGGGGGAATAAACACTGAAGCTTTCTTT.

This clone was observed a few times. The V call is TRBV19, the J call TRBJ1-5, with D hard to call. Germline assignment: CDR1 LNHDA and CDR2 SQIVND (reference sequence). The CDR3 totals 15 residues. V lost 6 bases to trimming and J lost 0 bases, with 12 bases between them. The CDR3 DNA reads as TGTGCCAGTAGCCAGGTCCTTGATAGCAATCAGCCCCAGCATTTT. Its translation: CASSQVLDSNQPQHF.

V and J are TRBV6-4 and TRBJ2-3; TRBD1 might be the D (5 bases). The V gene's germline CDR1 is MRHNA and CDR2 SNTAGT. V was cut by 4 bases and J by 3 bases, with 11 bases left in between. CDR3 size: 14 residues. CDR3 coding DNA: TGTGCCAGCAGTGTCCGGTCAGGGACAGATACGCAGTATTTT. Residues: CASSVRSGTDTQYF.

The J gene is TRBJ2-1, the V gene TRBV12-3 or TRBV12-4, with TRBD1 matching over 8 bases. The CDR3 loop spans 13 amino acids. The V gene end was trimmed by 5 bases and the J gene end by 6 bases; junction bases not matched to a gene: 3. Here the CDR3 reads CASSPGQGNEQFF. The DNA of the CDR3 is TGTGCCAGCAGTCCCGGACAGGGCAATGAGCAGTTCTTC.

The J gene is TRBJ1-1, the V gene TRBV19; D unresolved. V was shortened by 5 bases and J by 3 bases, with 10 bases between the two germline ends. Germline assignment: CDR1 LNHDA and CDR2 SQIVND (reference sequence). The length of the CDR3 is 13 residues. The CDR3 DNA follows: TGTGCCAGTAGTTATGGAGCTTACACTGAAGCTTTCTTT. Protein product: CASSYGAYTEAFF.

The chain links TRBV6-4 to TRBJ1-2, with 7 bases that match TRBD1. The trim removed 4 bases at V and 4 bases at J, leaving 9 bases unmatched. CDR3 size: 15 residues. Germline-derived CDR1 and CDR2 are MRHNA and SNTAGT. The CDR3 DNA reads TGTGCCAGCAGTGTTACGACAGGGTCACGCTATGGCTACACCTTC. This translates into CASSVTTGSRYGYTF.

This clone was seen just once. This chain joins TRBV7-9 and TRBJ1-2, with TRBD1 as a possible D gene (5 bases). V lost 2 bases to trimming and J lost 5 bases, with 15 bases between them. There are 15 residues in the CDR3. Looked up from germline, CDR1 is SEHNR and CDR2 is FQNEAQ (reference sequence). The CDR3 region is CASSLPSWTHYGYTF. DNA for the CDR3: TGTGCCAGCAGCTTACCGAGTTGGACACATTATGGCTACACCTTC. Drawing the rest from reference TRBV7-9 and TRBJ1-2, the complete variable domain is DTGVSQNPRHKITKRGQNVTFRCDPISEHNRLYWYRQTLGQGPEFLTYFQNEAQLEKSRLLSDRFSAERPKGSFSTLEIQRTEQGDSAMYLCASSLPSWTHYGYTFGSGTRLTVV.

The rearrangement uses TRBV9 and TRBJ2-3; 7 bases fit TRBD2. The CDR3 has 14 amino acids. Germline loops: CDR1 SGDLS, CDR2 YYNGEE. V was pared by 4 bases and J by 8 bases, with 10 bases of the junction left unmatched. The CDR3 sequence is CASSLERGLGTQYF. CDR3 nucleotides: TGTGCCAGCAGCCTCGAGCGGGGTTTGGGTACGCAGTATTTT.

This clone was picked up one time. This chain connects TRBV2 to TRBJ1-6; TRBD1 might be the D (5 bases). Trimming pared 4 bases from V and 3 bases from J, leaving 22 bases between. The CDR3 has 19 amino acids. Germline V gene sequence: CDR1 SNHLY, CDR2 FYNNEI. CDR3 loop: CASSATGFTGGYYNSPLHF. The DNA for the CDR3 is TGTGCCAGCAGTGCAACGGGCTTTACGGGGGGATACTATAATTCACCCCTCCACTTT.

The rearrangement joins TRBV9 to TRBJ1-2; TRBD1 is a possible D gene (5 bases). The CDR3 loop spans 15 amino acids. V was clipped by 2 bases and J by 5 bases, with 16 bases between them. Germline values: CDR1 SGDLS, CDR2 YYNGEE. The CDR3, as DNA: TGTGCCAGCAGCGTCAGCGGGACCCCAGGGTATGGCTACACCTTC. It codes for CASSVSGTPGYGYTF.

J is TRBJ2-1 and V is TRBV19; 7 nucleotides agree with TRBD2. Germline values: CDR1 LNHDA, CDR2 SQIVND (reference sequence). The CDR3 length is 15 residues. V lost 1 base to trimming and J lost 9 bases; unmatched junction nucleotides: 9. CDR3 region: CASSIVVAGRGEQFF. In nucleotides, the CDR3 is TGTGCCAGTAGTATAGTAGTGGCGGGGAGGGGTGAGCAGTTCTTC.

V and J are TRBV9 and TRBJ2-4; TRBD1 aligns across 7 bases. Trimming at V came to 3 bases and at J to 0 bases, leaving 15 bases not matched to a gene. Looked up from germline, CDR1 is SGDLS and CDR2 is YYNGEE. The CDR3 extends over 19 amino acids. The CDR3 protein is CASSEGLGGVVKAKNIQYF. The CDR3 bases are TGTGCCAGCAGCGAGGGGTTAGGGGGCGTAGTAAAAGCCAAAAACATTCAGTACTTC.

This clone was observed a few times. This rearrangement joins TRBV4-1 to TRBJ1-2; TRBD1 agrees at 12 bases. The CDR3 spans 15 residues. V trimming: 3 bases; J trimming: 6 bases; junction bases outside the gene matches: 5. Germline V gives CDR1 MGHRA, CDR2 YSYEKL. The CDR3 protein is CASSHSGQGADGYTF. CDR3 coding DNA: TGCGCCAGCAGCCATTCGGGACAGGGGGCGGATGGCTACACCTTC.

V usage is TRBV19 and J usage is TRBJ1-2; 9 bases are a match to TRBD1. The J segment lost 6 bases and the V segment lost 6 bases, leaving 8 bases of the junction unmatched. Germline CDR1 and CDR2: LNHDA and SQIVND (reference sequence). The CDR3 loop spans 14 amino acids. CDR3 in amino acids: CASRPPDRGDGYTF. Written as DNA, the CDR3 is TGTGCCAGTAGACCGCCTGACAGGGGGGATGGCTACACCTTC.